The table lists the clone carrying this T cell receptor beta chain with a few counts. Its specificity is not known. The data belong to a study of OX40 agonist ivuxolimab in advanced cancers. Germline CDR1 MRHNA, CDR2 SNTAGT. The ends were cut back, 6 bases at V and 0 bases at J, with 8 bases in the middle. The CDR3 consists of 13 residues. General observations from the study: Relative to CD4+, CD8+ T cells held more expanded clones on average. Circulating CD4+ and CD8+ T cells showed clonal expansion by week 6 at 0.1 to 3.0 mg/kg.

Some clones are missing from TCRdb's copy, which holds only in-frame ones; the method was immunoSEQ multiplex PCR. The table shows tens of thousands of clones, with 79% occurring only once. The material sequenced was CD4+ or CD8+ T cells sorted from blood, taken in a trial of the OX40 agonist ivuxolimab. The J gene is TRBJ1-1, the V gene TRBV6-4; TRBD1 is a possible D gene (5 bases). The clonotype originates from an adult with an advanced solid tumor such as melanoma, head and neck, liver or kidney cancer. The DNA of the CDR3 is TGTGCCAGCAGCAGGGAAATGAACACTGAAGCTTTCTTT. Translated, it gives CASSREMNTEAFF.